One and the same sample provided the 4 T cell receptor beta chains below, sequenced in a study of blood T cell repertoires in COVID-19. Measured with immunoSEQ multiplex PCR; TCRdb has only the in-frame clones, and not every one. The data hold approximately 200,000 clones, with about 86% observed a single time. Sequencing used peripheral blood. The receptors here all came from a woman in her 30s who had recovered from COVID-19.

The chain employs TRBV24-1 and TRBJ2-3, with TRBD2 matching over 12 bases. CDR3 length: 16 amino acids. Germline V gene lookup returns CDR1 KGHDR and CDR2 SFDVKD. V trimming: 7 bases; J trimming: 2 bases; junction bases outside the gene matches: 6. The CDR3 sequence: CATSPLAGGTTDTQYF. Here the CDR3 DNA reads TGTGCCACCAGCCCCCTAGCGGGAGGGACCACAGATACGCAGTATTTT.

The V gene is TRBV24-1, the J gene TRBJ1-2; 9 bases match TRBD1. The CDR3 is made up of 22 amino acids. Germline V gives CDR1 KGHDR, CDR2 SFDVKD. Trimming took 0 bases from V and 4 from J; bases not matched to a gene: 23. The CDR3 DNA follows: TGTGCCACCAGTGATTTGTTGCCTTTAATCGGGACAGGGTTGTCTCGCCCCTATGGCTACACCTTC. The encoded protein is CATSDLLPLIGTGLSRPYGYTF.

This chain uses TRBV15 with TRBJ1-1; 9 bases map to TRBD1. The junction had 5 bases not matched to a gene; V was cut back by 5 bases and J by 4 bases. Germline CDR1 reads LNHNV; CDR2 reads YYDKDF (reference sequence). CDR3 length: 14 amino acids. The CDR3 nucleotides are TGTGCCACCAGCCCCCGGGACAGGGTCACTGAAGCTTTCTTT. It codes for CATSPRDRVTEAFF.

The chain joins TRBV11-3 to TRBJ2-1; D possibly corresponds to TRBD2 (6 bases). In germline, CDR1 is SGHNT, CDR2 YENEEA. This CDR3 contains 17 residues. Trimming pared 4 bases from V and 0 bases from J, leaving 16 bases between. The CDR3 nucleotides are TGTGCCAGCAGCTCCTCGAGTCGGGGGAGCTCCTACAATGAGCAGTTCTTC. Translating gives CASSSSSRGSSYNEQFF.